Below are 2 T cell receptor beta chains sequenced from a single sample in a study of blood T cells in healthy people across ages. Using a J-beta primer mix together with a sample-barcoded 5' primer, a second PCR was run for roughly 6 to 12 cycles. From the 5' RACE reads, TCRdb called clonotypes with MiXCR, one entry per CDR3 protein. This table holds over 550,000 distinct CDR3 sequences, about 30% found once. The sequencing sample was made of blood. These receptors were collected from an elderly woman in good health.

This CDR3 reads CASSLGGLVGKNIQYF. The CDR3 DNA reads TGTGCCAGCAGCTTAGGGGGATTGGTCGGCAAAAACATTCAGTACTTC. The V gene is TRBV7-2, the J gene TRBJ2-4; D gene uncertain. CDR3 length: 16 residues. Trimming took 1 base from V and 3 from J, leaving 13 bases between them. Germline V lookup: CDR1 SGHTA, CDR2 FQGNSA.

The CDR3 is CASSVGTSMINEQFF. CDR3 DNA: TGCGCCAGCAGCGTCGGGACTAGCATGATTAATGAGCAGTTCTTC. The chain recombines TRBV5-1 with TRBJ2-1, with 9 positions matching TRBD2. With 4 bases clipped from V and 7 bases from J, the junction kept 9 bases outside the gene matches. CDR3 length: 15 residues. Per the germline V gene, CDR1 is SGHRS and CDR2 is YFSETQ. The full variable domain, in which reference TRBV5-1 and TRBJ2-1 provide the parts outside the CDR3, is KAGVTQTPRYLIKTRGQQVTLSCSPISGHRSVSWYQQTPGQGLQFLFEYFSETQRNKGNFPGRFSGRQFSNSRSEMNVSTLELGDSALYLCASSVGTSMINEQFFGPGTRLTVL.